This is a list of T cell receptor beta chains from one sample in a study of early T cells in non-severe SARS-CoV-2 infection. TCRdb reprocessed the 5' RACE reads with MiXCR, giving one entry per CDR3 protein. The table has about 87,000 distinct CDR3 sequences, 14% seen once; the top ten hold about 6%. The sequenced sample was whole blood. All receptors derive from an adult who was a healthcare worker with PCR-confirmed SARS-CoV-2 infection or an uninfected control (not recorded which). Each CDR3 is given without its conserved first and last residue.

length | V | CDR3
14 | TRBV21-1 | ASSKGDRGLNYEQY
13 | TRBV28 | ASSLGSGGTDTQY
14 | TRBV3-1 | ASSPGAGTDSYEQY
10 | TRBV18 | ASSSYQETQY
11 | TRBV11-2 | ASSFPRSHEQF
12 | TRBV27 | ASSPGLAGGEQY
13 | TRBV12-3/TRBV12-4 | ASSPGGGPYNEQF
12 | TRBV18 | ASSPGGGGNTIY
9 | TRBV20-1 | SASAGDTQY
13 | TRBV6-6 | ASRGAGEITGELF
14 | TRBV21-1 | ASSNSPGQGGHEQY
16 | TRBV20-1 | SADVPGQGPQSNYGYT
11 | TRBV7-2 | ASTPGPHEKLF
14 | TRBV6-5 | ASRGLAGGTQETQY
14 | TRBV20-1 | SARDRRNAYNSPLH
11 | TRBV20-1 | SDIAGDYNEQF
12 | TRBV9 | ASSQGGGPDTQY
12 | TRBV20-1 | SARPGTWNTEAF
14 | TRBV5-6 | ASSFRGAKANEKLF
13 | TRBV6-6 | ACKRDRGLYQPQH
14 | TRBV4-2 | ASSQEELGGWNEQF
11 | TRBV7-2 | ASSPPQRETQY
12 | TRBV10-3 | AIRTGATYNEQF
14 | TRBV28 | ASSLLRSGREETQY
14 | TRBV24-1 | ATSDPSGDFTDTQY
12 | TRBV27 | ASSLNPGTGGYT
17 | TRBV4-1 | ASSPSGLAGDEPYQELF
11 | TRBV19 | ASRPTSTDTQY
11 | TRBV3-1 | ASSQGGNQPQH
11 | TRBV5-6 | ASRFGTGYGYT
12 | TRBV7-3 | ASSPLAVTNEQF
12 | TRBV11-2 | ASSLDRGRTEAF
12 | TRBV10-3 | AISEDSSNQPQH
14 | TRBV18 | ASSTTQGIANEKLF
10 | TRBV28 | ASSQELVGYT
11 | TRBV30 | AWSVTAYTEAF
14 | TRBV27 | ASSLLGGGAYNEQF
15 | TRBV21-1 | ASSKLPSGGEYNEQF
13 | TRBV19 | ASSRGAGFDSPLH
13 | TRBV20-1 | SARDRRVYQETQY
11 | TRBV27 | ASSPVPTDTQY